These 6 T cell receptor beta chains share one sample of origin, sequenced in a study of PD-L1 blockade in urothelial cancer. Produced via immunoSEQ multiplex PCR; TCRdb's table is partial and in-frame only. The table includes fewer than 85,000 clones, 84% detected once. Described time point: pretreatment peripheral blood. The sample in question was PBMCs, obtained around atezolizumab (anti-PD-L1) treatment. All receptors come from a woman in her 70s with urothelial cancer.

This clone was counted once. The chain employs TRBV18 and TRBJ1-2, with D possibly matching TRBD1 (6 bases). Trimming removed 0 bases at V and 5 bases at J, with 16 bases between. The CDR3 contains 16 residues. Germline lookup yields CDR1 KGHSH and CDR2 LQKENI. CDR3 bases: TGTGCCAGCTCACCACCTTTAAATGGGGGCGCGTATGGCTACACCTTC. Translated: CASSPPLNGGAYGYTF.

V and J are TRBV19 and TRBJ2-3; D is unresolved. Germline CDR1 reads LNHDA; CDR2 reads SQIVND (reference sequence). The CDR3 has 14 residues. The V and J ends lost 7 bases and 1 base respectively, with 12 bases between them. CDR3 sequence: CASTTPRGTDTQYF. The CDR3 DNA reads as TGTGCCAGTACCACACCTCGGGGCACAGATACGCAGTATTTT.

The rearrangement uses TRBV6-1 and TRBJ1-5, with 7 positions matching TRBD1. The CDR3 spans 20 residues. With 2 bases clipped from V and 1 base from J, the junction kept 17 bases outside the gene matches. Germline V CDR1 and CDR2: MNHNS, SASEGT. Written as DNA, the CDR3 is TGTGCCAGCAGTGAAATCCGGATATCCCGTTTGACAGGGAGCAATCAGCCCCAGCATTTT. It encodes CASSEIRISRLTGSNQPQHF.

The V gene is TRBV9, the J gene TRBJ2-1; 13 bases line up with TRBD2. Germline V gene sequence: CDR1 SGDLS, CDR2 YYNGEE. V lost 4 bases, J lost 0 bases, and 4 bases stayed unmatched. This CDR3 contains 17 residues. The CDR3 reads CASSSRLAGGSYNEQFF. In nucleotides, the CDR3 is TGTGCCAGCAGCTCCCGACTAGCGGGGGGCTCCTACAATGAGCAGTTCTTC.

V and J are TRBV9 and TRBJ2-1; D unresolved. Germline-derived CDR1 and CDR2 are SGDLS and YYNGEE. The V and J ends lost 0 bases and 0 bases respectively, with 4 bases between them. CDR3 length equals 14 residues. The CDR3 reads CASSVGLSYNEQFF. The CDR3 nucleotides are TGTGCCAGCAGCGTAGGTCTCTCCTACAATGAGCAGTTCTTC.

The chain couples TRBV7-2 to TRBJ2-2, with 7 bases matching TRBD1. The CDR3 loop spans 14 amino acids. Per germline, CDR1 SGHTA and CDR2 FQGNSA. Trimming removed 4 bases from V and 6 bases from J; junction bases left unmatched: 5. The CDR3 DNA reads TGTGCCAGCAGCTCACAGGGGAGCGCCGGGGAGCTGTTTTTT. Translating it yields CASSSQGSAGELFF.